The 27 T cell receptor beta chains presented below share a single source sample, sequenced in a study of beta chain features in type 1 diabetes. The study, taken as a whole, reports: Researchers report that Type 1 diabetes patients had moderately but significantly shorter TCRB CDR3s across all four CD4+ subsets.

The investigators reverse transcribed all of the isolated RNA, so they sequenced expressed TCRB transcripts. Generated by immunoSEQ multiplex PCR, the TCRdb table keeps only in-frame clones and is missing some. The data hold 60,000 or so clones, with about 50% observed a single time. These receptors have no known antigen. Sample: Tregs from blood. The receptors originated from a woman in her forties with type 1 diabetes.

This rearrangement joins TRBV5-1 to TRBJ2-1; perhaps TRBD1 as D (5 bases). CDR1 and CDR2 from the germline V gene are SGHRS and YFSETQ. Trimming cost V 4 bases and J 5 bases, with 16 bases left between them. This CDR3 is built from 15 residues. The CDR3 nucleotides are TGCGCCAGCAGCCTACAGTTAGGGGTCCACAATGAGCAGTTCTTC. Encoded protein: CASSLQLGVHNEQFF.

The rearrangement links TRBV5-1 to TRBJ1-1; TRBD1 matches 11 bases. CDR1 is SGHRS, CDR2 YFSETQ, per germline. The CDR3 has 15 residues. V gave up 7 bases and J gave up 4 bases; unmatched junction bases: 9. The CDR3 DNA sequence: TGCGCCAGCCGCTCCAGGACAGGGGGCATCACTGAAGCTTTCTTT. Its translation: CASRSRTGGITEAFF.

The chain has TRBV7-2 and TRBJ2-2, with D possibly being TRBD1 (6 bases). Trimming cost V 5 bases and J 1 base, with 20 bases left between them. The CDR3 contains 18 residues. Germline V lookup: CDR1 SGHTA, CDR2 FQGNSA. CDR3 coding DNA: TGTGCCAGCAGCACCCAGGGTGCAGGGGTCTGGAACACCGGGGAGCTGTTTTTT. This translates into CASSTQGAGVWNTGELFF.

By its share, this clone is medium-sized. CDR3 DNA sequence: TGTGCCAGCAGCCCTCGACAGGCGGACTATGGCTACACCTTC. Translating gives CASSPRQADYGYTF. V gene TRBV13 combines with J gene TRBJ1-2; D perhaps matches TRBD1 (6 bases). Germline V gene data show CDR1 as PRHDT and CDR2 as FYEKMQ (reference sequence). The CDR3 sequence is 14 residues long. The V and J ends lost 5 bases and 3 bases respectively, with 13 bases between them.

This clone turned up a few times. This chain uses TRBV5-6 with TRBJ2-2; 8 bases are a match to TRBD1. CDR3 length equals 16 residues. V was pared by 4 bases and J by 5 bases, with 10 bases of the junction left unmatched. Per germline, CDR1 SGHDT and CDR2 YYEEEE. This chain's CDR3 is CASSPQQGGVTGELFF. The CDR3, as DNA: TGTGCCAGCAGCCCACAACAGGGGGGCGTAACCGGGGAGCTGTTTTTT.

The chain recombines TRBV18 with TRBJ2-5, with no clear D. Germline values: CDR1 KGHSH, CDR2 LQKENI. Trimming pared 1 base from V and 4 bases from J, leaving 10 bases between. The CDR3 is 14 residues long. The CDR3 region is CASSPRSAVETQYF. The CDR3, as DNA: TGTGCCAGCTCACCACGATCCGCAGTAGAGACCCAGTACTTC.

This chain joins TRBV5-1 and TRBJ2-1; TRBD1 might be the D (6 bases). CDR3 length: 15 residues. Trimming cost V 1 base and J 5 bases, with 13 bases left between them. The germline V gene has CDR1 SGHRS and CDR2 YFSETQ. CDR3 sequence (DNA): TGCGCCAGCAGCTTGATGAAGGGGGACCACAATGAGCAGTTCTTC. It specifies CASSLMKGDHNEQFF.

This clone has just a few counts. The rearrangement links TRBV18 to TRBJ2-1, with TRBD2 identical over 8 bases. Germline trimming cut 1 base from V and 6 bases from J; bases unmatched to any gene: 14. Germline V lookup: CDR1 KGHSH, CDR2 LQKENI. The CDR3 sequence is 18 residues long. This chain's CDR3 is CASSPLIVGGAESNEQFF. The CDR3 region has the DNA TGTGCCAGCTCACCACTCATAGTCGGGGGGGCCGAAAGCAATGAGCAGTTCTTC.

There are a few counts of this clone. This rearrangement joins TRBV6-5 to TRBJ1-4, with D unresolved. The germline CDR1 and CDR2 sequences are MNHEY and SVGAGI. V dropped 5 bases and J dropped 5 bases, with 15 bases sitting between them. This CDR3 has 15 amino acids. The CDR3 spells CASSMTLVGNEKLFF. The CDR3 DNA follows: TGTGCCAGCAGTATGACCCTCGTCGGGAATGAAAAACTGTTTTTT.

A few counts support this clone. The rearrangement uses TRBV28 and TRBJ2-3; D uncertain. The germline V and J ends were trimmed by 5 bases and 1 base, with 13 bases remaining between them. The CDR3 consists of 15 residues. CDR1 MDHEN and CDR2 SYDVKM come from the germline V gene. CDR3: CASSPPWSGTDTQYF. CDR3 bases: TGTGCCAGCAGTCCTCCGTGGAGCGGCACAGATACGCAGTATTTT.

This sequence joins TRBV4-3 and TRBJ1-1; D not resolved. The CDR3 sequence is 14 residues long. Germline CDR1 LGHNA, CDR2 YSLEER. The V and J ends lost 1 base and 0 bases respectively, with 6 bases between them. The chain's CDR3 is CASSQVPLNTEAFF. In DNA, the CDR3 is TGCGCCAGCAGCCAAGTTCCGTTGAACACTGAAGCTTTCTTT.

V and J are TRBV2 and TRBJ2-2; D may be TRBD1 (5 bases). Germline values: CDR1 SNHLY, CDR2 FYNNEI. The CDR3 is 13 residues long. V gave up 7 bases and J gave up 4 bases, with 10 bases separating them. CDR3 nucleotide sequence: TGTGCCAGCAAGGGGTCCGCCACCGGGGAGCTGTTTTTT. Translating it yields CASKGSATGELFF.

The count of this clone is one. This chain joins TRBV10-3 and TRBJ2-5, with unresolved D. This CDR3 has 13 residues. The ends were cut back, 0 bases at V and 6 bases at J, with 8 bases in the middle. Germline V gene sequence: CDR1 ENHRY, CDR2 SYGVKD. CDR3 DNA: TGTGCCATCAGTGAGTCAGAGGTGCAGACCCAGTACTTC. Translating it yields CAISESEVQTQYF.

V usage is TRBV7-2 and J usage is TRBJ2-2, with D perhaps matching TRBD1 (6 bases). CDR3 length: 14 amino acids. Trimming shortened V by 2 bases and J by 3 bases, and 7 bases separated the two germline ends. Per germline, CDR1 SGHTA and CDR2 FQGNSA. The CDR3 bases are TGTGCCAGCAGCTTAACAGGGCACACCGGGGAGCTGTTTTTT. It codes for CASSLTGHTGELFF.

The chain combines TRBV9 with TRBJ2-1, with 7 bases that match TRBD2. The CDR3 consists of 15 residues. CDR1 is SGDLS and CDR2 is YYNGEE in the germline V gene. After removal of 0 bases from V and 7 bases from J, the junction contained 7 bases not matched to a gene. CDR3 sequence reads: CASSVGGGNGNEQFF. CDR3 coding DNA: TGTGCCAGCAGCGTAGGGGGGGGAAACGGGAATGAGCAGTTCTTC.

The chain has TRBV7-2 and TRBJ2-7; 14 bases align to TRBD2. CDR3 size: 16 residues. CDR1 SGHTA and CDR2 FQGNSA come from the germline V gene. With 5 bases clipped from V and 5 bases from J, the junction kept 8 bases outside the gene matches. Here the CDR3 reads CASSPPRTSGGNEQYF. The CDR3 DNA reads as TGTGCCAGCAGCCCGCCTCGGACTAGCGGGGGGAACGAGCAGTACTTC. Full variable domain (remainder filled in from reference TRBV7-2 and TRBJ2-7): GAGVSQSPSNKVTEKGKDVELRCDPISGHTALYWYRQSLGQGLEFLIYFQGNSAPDKSGLPSDRFSAERTGGSVSTLTIQRTQQEDSAVYLCASSPPRTSGGNEQYFGPGTRLTVT.

In its sample, this clone ranks as medium-sized (0.01 to 0.1%). The gene calls are TRBV19 and TRBJ2-7, with TRBD2 as a possible D gene (6 bases). Trimming took 3 bases from V and 3 from J, leaving 12 bases between them. This CDR3 comprises 14 residues. Germline CDR1 and CDR2: LNHDA and SQIVND (reference sequence). The CDR3 DNA reads as TGTGCCAGTAGTATTGGACTGGAGGGCTACGAGCAGTACTTC. Translating it yields CASSIGLEGYEQYF.

This clone has just a few counts. The chain links TRBV5-1 to TRBJ2-5; D might be TRBD1 (5 bases). CDR3 length: 12 amino acids. Trimming left V 4 bases short and J 13 bases short, with 17 bases between. CDR1 is SGHRS and CDR2 is YFSETQ in the germline V gene. In DNA form, the CDR3 reads TGCGCCAGCAGCCCGTCCCGACAGTTACTGTACTTC. Amino acids: CASSPSRQLLYF. The full variable domain, rest sourced from reference TRBV5-1 and TRBJ2-5, is KAGVTQTPRYLIKTRGQQVTLSCSPISGHRSVSWYQQTPGQGLQFLFEYFSETQRNKGNFPGRFSGRQFSNSRSEMNVSTLELGDSALYLCASSPSRQLLYFGPGTRLLVL.

The CDR3: CASSPGTGGSDTQYF. CDR3 in DNA: TGCGCCAGCAGCCCCGGGACAGGGGGTTCAGATACGCAGTATTTT. The chain is built from TRBV5-1 and TRBJ2-3, with TRBD1 matching 11 bases. Germline lookup yields CDR1 SGHRS and CDR2 YFSETQ. The CDR3 sequence is 15 residues long. Germline trimming cut 4 bases from V and 4 bases from J; bases unmatched to any gene: 5. The variable domain in full, with the rest retrieved from reference TRBV5-1 and TRBJ2-3, is KAGVTQTPRYLIKTRGQQVTLSCSPISGHRSVSWYQQTPGQGLQFLFEYFSETQRNKGNFPGRFSGRQFSNSRSEMNVSTLELGDSALYLCASSPGTGGSDTQYFGPGTRLTVL.

In this sample, this clone turned up a few times. V usage is TRBV27 and J usage is TRBJ2-3, with TRBD1 matching over 7 bases. The J segment lost 6 bases and the V segment lost 4 bases, leaving 4 bases of the junction unmatched. The CDR3 extends over 13 amino acids. Germline loops: CDR1 MNHEY, CDR2 SMNVEV (reference sequence). The CDR3 region has the DNA TGTGCCAGCAGTTCACAGGGGCGCGATACGCAGTATTTT. The encoded protein is CASSSQGRDTQYF.

The V and J genes are TRBV5-1 and TRBJ1-1; no clear D. The V gene's germline CDR1 is SGHRS and CDR2 YFSETQ. The CDR3 is made up of 14 amino acids. Trimming took 3 bases from V and 3 from J, leaving 12 bases between them. CDR3 DNA: TGCGCCAGCAGCTCGCCTCTCGGGGACACTGAAGCTTTCTTT. Amino acid sequence: CASSSPLGDTEAFF.

This clone was observed a few times. The V gene is TRBV5-6, the J gene TRBJ2-1; the match to TRBD2 covers 8 bases. Germline trimming cut 3 bases from V and 2 bases from J; bases unmatched to any gene: 7. The CDR3 is 16 amino acids. In germline, CDR1 is SGHDT, CDR2 YYEEEE. In DNA form, the CDR3 reads TGTGCCAGCAGCTACGATAGCGGGACGACCTACAATGAGCAGTTCTTC. This encodes CASSYDSGTTYNEQFF.

The chain uses TRBV7-2 and TRBJ2-2, with 8 bases identical to TRBD1. V trimming: 6 bases; J trimming: 6 bases; junction bases outside the gene matches: 9. From germline, CDR1 is SGHTA and CDR2 FQGNSA. The CDR3 sequence is 15 residues long. For the CDR3, the DNA is TGTGCCAGCAGTCGGGACAGGAGGGATCCCGGGGAGCTGTTTTTT. Amino acids: CASSRDRRDPGELFF.

The chain employs TRBV7-9 and TRBJ1-4, with 10 bases identical to TRBD1. The CDR3 covers 13 residues. CDR1 is SEHNR and CDR2 is FQNEAQ in the germline V gene (reference sequence). Unmatched junction bases numbered 4, after V lost 11 bases and J lost 4 bases. The CDR3 sequence is CAGGQGINEKLFF. The CDR3 nucleotides are TGTGCCGGGGGACAGGGGATTAATGAAAAACTGTTTTTT. Full variable domain (rest looked up from reference TRBV7-9 and TRBJ1-4): DTGVSQNPRHKITKRGQNVTFRCDPISEHNRLYWYRQTLGQGPEFLTYFQNEAQLEKSRLLSDRFSAERPKGSFSTLEIQRTEQGDSAMYLCAGGQGINEKLFFGSGTQLSVL.

The chain recombines TRBV6-1 with TRBJ1-1, with 8 bases fitting TRBD1. The CDR3 loop spans 12 amino acids. CDR1 is MNHNS, CDR2 SASEGT, per germline. With 5 bases clipped from V and 7 bases from J, the junction kept 3 bases outside the gene matches. The CDR3 coding sequence is TGTGCCAGCAGTCCAGGACAGGGTGAAGCTTTCTTT. Amino acid sequence: CASSPGQGEAFF.

The CDR3: CASSRGQQETQYF. The CDR3, as DNA: TGTGCCAGCAGCCGTGGACAGCAAGAGACCCAGTACTTC. The genes are TRBV5-4 and TRBJ2-5, with D possibly TRBD1 on 6 matching bases. The CDR3 extends over 13 amino acids. The V end lost 4 bases, the J end lost 2 bases, and 9 bases lay between the germline ends. Germline CDR1 is SGHNT and CDR2 is YYREEE (reference sequence).

A few counts support this clone. The rearrangement joins TRBV7-2 to TRBJ2-4, with 7 nucleotides matching TRBD2. This CDR3 is built from 16 residues. The trim removed 3 bases at V and 0 bases at J, leaving 5 bases unmatched. Germline CDR1 is SGHTA and CDR2 is FQGNSA. The chain's CDR3 is CASSLGLAVAKNIQYF. CDR3 coding DNA: TGTGCCAGCAGCTTGGGGCTAGCGGTAGCCAAAAACATTCAGTACTTC.